These 30 T cell receptor beta chains were sequenced from one sample in a study of cytomegalovirus exposure and HLA in healthy donors. With 60 Vbeta and 13 Jbeta primers, the PCR was carried out. The repertoire was sequenced with immunoSEQ multiplex PCR; TCRdb's copy has only in-frame clones and lacks some. The sample holds some 89,000 clones. What was sequenced was PBMCs. The receptor set was obtained from a woman younger than 45 in good health and CMV-seronegative.

The chain links TRBV4-1 to TRBJ1-1; 9 bases fit TRBD1. Germline values: CDR1 MGHRA, CDR2 YSYEKL. The junction had 9 bases not matched to a gene; V was cut back by 0 bases and J by 1 base. The CDR3 runs to 18 residues. Written as DNA, the CDR3 is TGCGCCAGCAGCCAAGATTTCGGGACAGGGTTAAGGAACACTGAAGCTTTCTTT. Protein product: CASSQDFGTGLRNTEAFF.

This rearrangement joins TRBV5-1 to TRBJ2-1; D is unresolved. V was cut by 5 bases and J by 0 bases, with 15 bases left in between. CDR1 is SGHRS, CDR2 YFSETQ, per germline. The CDR3 extends over 16 amino acids. CDR3 coding DNA: TGCGCCAGCAGGTCCGGTATTCCTAACTCCTACAATGAGCAGTTCTTC. Translating gives CASRSGIPNSYNEQFF.

The rearrangement uses TRBV28 and TRBJ1-2; TRBD1 agrees at 8 bases. The length of the CDR3 is 13 residues. J was trimmed by 6 bases and V by 6 bases; bases with no gene match: 6. In germline, CDR1 is MDHEN, CDR2 SYDVKM. The CDR3: CASRLQGAHGYTF. CDR3 in DNA: TGTGCCAGCAGGCTCCAGGGGGCACATGGCTACACCTTC.

The genes are TRBV2 and TRBJ2-7; possible D gene TRBD2, 6 bases. CDR3 length equals 14 residues. Germline V gene sequence: CDR1 SNHLY, CDR2 FYNNEI. Trimming stripped 3 bases from V and 7 bases from J, with 16 bases between. The CDR3 reads CASSESGGDAEQYF. The DNA for the CDR3 is TGTGCCAGCAGTGAGTCCGGGGGTGATGCGGAGCAGTACTTC.

The J gene is TRBJ2-7, the V gene TRBV5-1; perhaps TRBD2 as D (6 bases). Germline CDR1 is SGHRS and CDR2 is YFSETQ. There are 13 residues in the CDR3. Trimming removed 4 bases at V and 6 bases at J, with 14 bases between. CDR3 coding DNA: TGCGCCAGCAGCCCTGGCGGGGTCCGCGAGCAGTACTTC. This sequence encodes CASSPGGVREQYF. Full variable domain (outside the CDR3, taken from reference TRBV5-1 and TRBJ2-7): KAGVTQTPRYLIKTRGQQVTLSCSPISGHRSVSWYQQTPGQGLQFLFEYFSETQRNKGNFPGRFSGRQFSNSRSEMNVSTLELGDSALYLCASSPGGVREQYFGPGTRLTVT.

This sequence joins TRBV7-9 and TRBJ1-4; TRBD1 matches at 7 bases. This CDR3 contains 14 residues. The junction had 1 base not matched to a gene; V was cut back by 5 bases and J by 1 base. Germline values: CDR1 SEHNR, CDR2 FQNEAQ (reference sequence). The chain's CDR3 is CASSPGGTNEKLFF. The DNA for the CDR3 is TGTGCCAGCAGCCCAGGGGGAACTAATGAAAAACTGTTTTTT.

V gene TRBV7-3 combines with J gene TRBJ2-1; TRBD2 aligns across 8 bases. The V gene end was trimmed by 1 base and the J gene end by 5 bases; junction bases not matched to a gene: 4. CDR1 is SGHTA, CDR2 FQGTGA, per germline. The CDR3 spans 15 residues. The CDR3 nucleotides read TGTGCCAGCAGCTTAAACCGGGGGGGGGACAATGAGCAGTTCTTC. It encodes CASSLNRGGDNEQFF.

Points on this clone: Different DNA sequences within this sample yield the same CDR3. The chain has TRBV5-1 and TRBJ2-7; the match to TRBD2 covers 8 bases. Losses at the gene ends were 2 bases for V and 2 bases for J; bases not matched to a gene: 6. Germline CDR1 is SGHRS and CDR2 is YFSETQ. The length of the CDR3 is 15 residues. CDR3 sequence reads: CASSFRAGVTYEQYF. In DNA, the CDR3 is TGCGCCAGCAGCTTTAGAGCGGGAGTGACCTACGAGCAGTACTTC.

The CDR3 DNA sequence: TGTGCCAGAAGCCCGAGGCATCCCCCCTACGAGCAGTACTTC. It codes for CARSPRHPPYEQYF. The chain couples TRBV5-3 to TRBJ2-7, with unresolved D. TRBV5-3 is an ORF; its function is uncertain. V dropped 4 bases and J dropped 2 bases, with 13 bases sitting between them. The CDR3 runs 14 residues.

The chain uses TRBV29-1 and TRBJ1-2; D is perhaps TRBD1 (6 bases). Trimming shortened V by 0 bases and J by 0 bases, and 17 bases separated the two germline ends. This CDR3 spans 17 amino acids. CDR1 is SQVTM and CDR2 is ANQGSEA in the germline V gene. Here the CDR3 DNA reads TGCAGCGTTGAAGATCCCCTCGGCAGGGGAGCTAACTATGGCTACACCTTC. Amino acids: CSVEDPLGRGANYGYTF.

The chain uses TRBV7-8 and TRBJ1-4, with D uncertain. V lost 2 bases and J lost 0, with 13 bases in between. The CDR3 totals 17 residues. Germline CDR1 and CDR2: SGHVS and FQNEAQ. CDR3 protein: CASSLNSNPATNEKLFF. The CDR3 region has the DNA TGTGCCAGCAGCTTAAATAGTAACCCTGCAACTAATGAAAAACTGTTTTTT.

This CDR3 is CASSYEPSRNGYTF. The DNA of the CDR3 is TGTGCCAGCAGTTACGAGCCGAGCCGAAATGGCTACACCTTC. The chain recombines TRBV6-6 with TRBJ1-2; D remains ambiguous. This CDR3 has 14 residues. The ends were cut back, 2 bases at V and 6 bases at J, with 13 bases in the middle. Germline V gene data show CDR1 as MNHNY and CDR2 as SVGAGI (reference sequence).

V usage is TRBV13 and J usage is TRBJ2-5, with a weak D call TRBD2 (7 bases). The DNA end is a closer match to TRBJ2-7, so the J assignment may be wrong. CDR3 length: 17 residues. Germline CDR1 reads PRHDT; CDR2 reads FYEKMQ (reference sequence). The CDR3 nucleotides are TGTGCCAGCAGCTTCAGAGGGGGGGGGCCAAACTCCTACGAGCAGTACTTC. This gives the protein CASSFRGGGPNSYEQYF.

The chain couples TRBV28 to TRBJ1-1; D unresolved. This CDR3 has 16 amino acids. Trimming stripped 4 bases from V and 1 base from J, with 16 bases between. Germline V CDR1 and CDR2: MDHEN, SYDVKM. The CDR3: CASSSRRENQNTEAFF. For the CDR3, the DNA is TGTGCCAGCAGTTCCCGCCGGGAGAATCAGAACACTGAAGCTTTCTTT.

For the CDR3, the DNA is TGTGCCAGCAGCTTGGGAGGGCGTGGGGGCGCGGCTGGGGCCAACGTCCTGACTTTC. Protein product: CASSLGGRGGAAGANVLTF. This chain joins TRBV5-6 and TRBJ2-6, with a possible D match to TRBD1 (6 bases). Germline V CDR1 and CDR2: SGHDT, YYEEEE. V shed 0 bases and J shed 2 bases, with 18 bases lying between them. This CDR3 is 19 amino acids long.

The chain links TRBV10-3 to TRBJ2-7; D might be TRBD1 (7 bases). With 7 bases removed from V and 1 base from J, the gap between germline ends came to 23 bases. Looked up from germline, CDR1 is ENHRY and CDR2 is SYGVKD. CDR3 length: 17 residues. CDR3 in DNA: TGTGCCATCAAGGGGCAGGGGGGCGCCGAGAGGTCCTACGAGCAGTACTTC. This gives the protein CAIKGQGGAERSYEQYF.

The V and J genes are TRBV5-1 and TRBJ1-1, with 7 positions matching TRBD1. The CDR3 is made up of 15 amino acids. Germline CDR1 and CDR2: SGHRS and YFSETQ. J gave up 1 base and V 0 bases, and 3 bases lay outside the gene matches. The CDR3 coding sequence is TGCGCCAGCAGCTTGGAGACAGGGAGGAACACTGAAGCTTTCTTT. It encodes CASSLETGRNTEAFF. The variable domain in full, completed from reference TRBV5-1 and TRBJ1-1, reads KAGVTQTPRYLIKTRGQQVTLSCSPISGHRSVSWYQQTPGQGLQFLFEYFSETQRNKGNFPGRFSGRQFSNSRSEMNVSTLELGDSALYLCASSLETGRNTEAFFGQGTRLTVV.

The chain uses TRBV28 and TRBJ1-5; 7 bases fit TRBD1. Germline values: CDR1 MDHEN, CDR2 SYDVKM. The CDR3 runs to 15 residues. V shed 5 bases and J 4 bases; nucleotides not matched to a gene: 8. The CDR3 sequence: CASSPSGQLNQPQHF. CDR3 DNA: TGTGCCAGCAGTCCTTCGGGACAGCTAAATCAGCCCCAGCATTTT. The variable domain in full, completed from reference TRBV28 and TRBJ1-5, reads DVKVTQSSRYLVKRTGEKVFLECVQDMDHENMFWYRQDPGLGLRLIYFSYDVKMKEKGDIPEGYSVSREKKERFSLILESASTNQTSMYLCASSPSGQLNQPQHFGDGTRLSIL.

The chain recombines TRBV7-3 with TRBJ2-1; TRBD2 agrees at 7 bases. The germline V gene has CDR1 SGHTA and CDR2 FQGTGA. Trimming cost V 0 bases and J 0 bases; bases outside gene matches: 2. This CDR3 comprises 16 residues. Here the CDR3 reads CASSLTGGISYNEQFF. In nucleotides, the CDR3 is TGTGCCAGCAGCTTAACGGGGGGGATCTCCTACAATGAGCAGTTCTTC.

The genes are TRBV7-8 and TRBJ2-7, with D possibly being TRBD1 (5 bases). CDR1 is SGHVS and CDR2 is FQNEAQ in the germline V gene. The CDR3 consists of 12 residues. V lost 5 bases and J 3 bases, leaving 8 bases between the germline ends. CDR3 in DNA: TGTGCCAGCAGCCAGGGCGTCTACGAGCAGTACTTC. This translates into CASSQGVYEQYF.

V gene TRBV7-8 combines with J gene TRBJ2-7; D remains ambiguous. V was shortened by 4 bases and J by 3 bases, with 7 bases between the two germline ends. The CDR3 spans 12 residues. Germline CDR1 SGHVS, CDR2 FQNEAQ. CDR3 amino acids: CASSSSVYEQYF. Written as DNA, the CDR3 is TGTGCCAGCAGCTCATCGGTCTACGAGCAGTACTTC.

V is TRBV4-2 and J is TRBJ1-4; 10 bases align to TRBD1. CDR3 length: 16 amino acids. The germline CDR1 and CDR2 sequences are LGHNA and YNFKEQ. V shed 0 bases, J shed 5 bases, and the junction held 3 bases outside the gene matches. CDR3 protein: CASSQDRTGGNEKLFF. The CDR3 region has the DNA TGTGCCAGCAGCCAAGACCGGACAGGGGGGAATGAAAAACTGTTTTTT.

This chain uses TRBV6-6 with TRBJ2-1; perhaps TRBD1 as D (5 bases). V was trimmed by 3 bases and J by 1 base, leaving 13 bases between them. The CDR3 runs 16 residues. Germline assignment: CDR1 MNHNY and CDR2 SVGAGI (reference sequence). CDR3 in amino acids: CASSYRTSTSYNEQFF. The CDR3 nucleotides read TGTGCCAGCAGTTATAGGACATCCACTTCCTACAATGAGCAGTTCTTC.

The V and J genes are TRBV28 and TRBJ1-2, with a tentative D call TRBD1 (5 bases). Between the trimmed V and J ends, which lost 1 base and 7 bases, there was a span of 13 bases. CDR3 length: 14 residues. Germline V CDR1 and CDR2: MDHEN, SYDVKM. The CDR3 DNA sequence: TGTGCCAGCAGTTTATCGGGGGGGAACCCTGGCTACACCTTC. Translating gives CASSLSGGNPGYTF.

The genes are TRBV30 and TRBJ1-5, with 8 bases matching TRBD1. Germline V lookup: CDR1 GTSNPN, CDR2 SVGIG (reference sequence). The CDR3 contains 14 residues. Trimming at V came to 5 bases and at J to 2 bases, leaving 5 bases not matched to a gene. CDR3 residues: CAWGQGNGNQPQHF. For the CDR3, the DNA is TGTGCCTGGGGACAGGGTAACGGCAATCAGCCCCAGCATTTT.

This sequence joins TRBV6-6 and TRBJ2-3, with D tentatively TRBD1 (6 bases). The CDR3 runs 15 residues. CDR1 is MNHNY, CDR2 SVGAGI, per germline (reference sequence). V was pared by 5 bases and J by 3 bases, with 15 bases between. The CDR3 loop is CASSTPQGRTDTQYF. In nucleotides, the CDR3 is TGTGCCAGCAGTACCCCCCAGGGGAGAACAGATACGCAGTATTTT.

The V call is TRBV28, the J call TRBJ2-3, with TRBD1 matching over 8 bases. The junction had 13 bases not matched to a gene; V was cut back by 3 bases and J by 5 bases. The CDR3 spans 17 residues. CDR1 MDHEN and CDR2 SYDVKM come from the germline V gene. The CDR3 loop is CASSFNSKQGAIDTQYF. The CDR3 bases are TGTGCCAGCAGTTTCAATTCAAAGCAGGGGGCTATAGATACGCAGTATTTT. Combining the CDR3 with reference TRBV28 and TRBJ2-3 gives the whole variable domain DVKVTQSSRYLVKRTGEKVFLECVQDMDHENMFWYRQDPGLGLRLIYFSYDVKMKEKGDIPEGYSVSREKKERFSLILESASTNQTSMYLCASSFNSKQGAIDTQYFGPGTRLTVL.

The chain couples TRBV9 to TRBJ2-7; TRBD2 matches at 10 bases. V shed 2 bases and J 4 bases; nucleotides not matched to a gene: 6. CDR3 size: 15 residues. Germline CDR1 SGDLS, CDR2 YYNGEE. For the CDR3, the DNA is TGTGCCAGCAGCGTGCTAGCGGGAGCGGGGTACGAGCAGTACTTC. This encodes CASSVLAGAGYEQYF.

The rearrangement uses TRBV7-9 and TRBJ2-3, with 8 bases fitting TRBD2. V gave up 5 bases and J gave up 1 base; unmatched junction bases: 5. Germline CDR1 and CDR2: SEHNR and FQNEAQ (reference sequence). The CDR3 is made up of 15 amino acids. The CDR3 reads CASSIFSGGTDTQYF. CDR3 DNA: TGTGCCAGCAGCATTTTTAGCGGGGGCACAGATACGCAGTATTTT.

The chain uses TRBV28 and TRBJ1-2; the match to TRBD1 covers 8 bases. The CDR3 sequence is 13 residues long. Germline lookup yields CDR1 MDHEN and CDR2 SYDVKM. The V gene end was trimmed by 7 bases and the J gene end by 8 bases; junction bases not matched to a gene: 9. The CDR3: CASTKPGGLGYTF. Here the CDR3 DNA reads TGTGCCAGCACCAAACCAGGGGGCTTGGGCTACACCTTC.